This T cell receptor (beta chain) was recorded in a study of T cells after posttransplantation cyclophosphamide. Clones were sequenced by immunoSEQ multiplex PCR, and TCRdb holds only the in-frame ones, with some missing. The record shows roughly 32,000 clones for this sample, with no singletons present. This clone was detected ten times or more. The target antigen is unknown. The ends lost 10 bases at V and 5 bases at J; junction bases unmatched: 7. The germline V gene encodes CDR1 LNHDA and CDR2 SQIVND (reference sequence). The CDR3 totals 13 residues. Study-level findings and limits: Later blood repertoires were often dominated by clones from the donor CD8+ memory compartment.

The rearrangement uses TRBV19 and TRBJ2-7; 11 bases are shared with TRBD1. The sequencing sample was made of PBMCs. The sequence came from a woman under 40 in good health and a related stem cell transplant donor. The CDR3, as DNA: TGTGCCACCGAAGGACAGGGGGCCGACGAGCAGTACTTC. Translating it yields CATEGQGADEQYF.